Listed below are T cell receptor beta chains from one sample, sequenced in a study of shared T cell receptors in the human thymus. Only in-frame clones appear in the TCRdb table, and some are missing; sequencing was by immunoSEQ multiplex PCR. Seen here are roughly 410,000 clones, over 90% observed once, and the top ten hold roughly 0.02%. Specimen: thymocytes. The receptor set was obtained from a human donor. The CDR3 runs from the conserved cysteine through the conserved F or W. The order of the fields is V gene, J gene, clone size, D gene, CDR3 DNA, CDR3 protein. The D gene is left open where the match is weak. Some rows have no size entry. The others give once, few or many, or a class for an expanded clone.

>TRBV30|TRBJ2-7|once|TRBD2
TGTGCCTGGAGACGGGAGGGTTCGTACGAGCAGTACTTC
CAWRREGSYEQYF
>TRBV7-9|TRBJ2-1|-|-
TGTGCCAGCAGCTTAGCGCGTCAGCTTTACAATGAGCAGTTCTTC
CASSLARQLYNEQFF
>TRBV7-2|TRBJ2-1|-|-
TGTGCCAGCAGCTTAGATCTCTCCAGAGAGCAGTTCTTC
CASSLDLSREQFF
>TRBV15|TRBJ2-3|once|-
TGTGCCACCAGCAGACCCGTGCGGGCGGGGAGTCGTATAGGTACAGATACGCAGTATTTT
CATSRPVRAGSRIGTDTQYF
>TRBV27|TRBJ2-2|-|-
TGTGCCAGCAGTCCGCCGCCAGAGGAGGAAGTGTACACCGGGGAGCTGTTTTTT
CASSPPPEEEVYTGELFF
>TRBV7-8|TRBJ2-7|-|TRBD1
TGTGCCAGCAGCCCGGCTCCTGAGACAGGGGTCTACGAGCAGTACTTC
CASSPAPETGVYEQYF
>TRBV6-5|TRBJ1-5|once|TRBD1
TGTGCCAGCAGTTCTTATCGGGACAGAAAGAATCAGCCCCAGCATTTT
CASSSYRDRKNQPQHF
>TRBV10-1|TRBJ2-3|-|TRBD2
TGCGCCAGCAGTGTGTGGCTAGCGGGCACTAGCACAGATACGCAGTATTTT
CASSVWLAGTSTDTQYF
>TRBV7-2|TRBJ2-3|-|TRBD2
TGTGCCAGCAGCTTTACTAGCGGGAGAGGCACAGATACGCAGTATTTT
CASSFTSGRGTDTQYF
>TRBV9|TRBJ2-5|-|-
TGTGCCAGCAGCCCTGGGCCCAAGGGGGGGGAGACCCAGTACTTC
CASSPGPKGGETQYF
>TRBV11-2|TRBJ2-1|-|TRBD2
TGTGCCAGCAGCTTACGACTAGCGGGCCCAGCCTACAATGAGCAGTTCTTC
CASSLRLAGPAYNEQFF
>TRBV11-3|TRBJ2-7|once|-
TGTGCCAGCAGCTACCGGGGTTACGAGCAGTACTTC
CASSYRGYEQYF
>TRBV30|TRBJ2-7|-|TRBD2
TGTGCCTGTACCACCGGGACTAGCTTCCACGAGCAGTACTTC
CACTTGTSFHEQYF
>TRBV9|TRBJ2-1|-|-
TGTGCCAGCAGCGTAGTGGGGACAAGAAAATACAATGAGCAGTTCTTC
CASSVVGTRKYNEQFF
>TRBV7-2|TRBJ2-7|-|TRBD2
TGTGCCAGCAGCTTGGGTGGGACTACTCGTCCCTACGAGCAGTACTTC
CASSLGGTTRPYEQYF
>TRBV7-9|TRBJ2-7|-|-
TGTGCCAGCAGCCCCTGGACGGCCCGGGTGAGCTCCTACGAGCAGTACTTC
CASSPWTARVSSYEQYF
>TRBV28|TRBJ2-7|-|-
TGTGCCAGCAGTTGGACCAGCCGGGAGGAGCAGTACTTC
CASSWTSREEQYF
>TRBV7-9|TRBJ2-1|-|-
TGTGCCAGCAGCTCCCGTGAGTACAATGAGCAGTTCTTC
CASSSREYNEQFF
>TRBV7-2|TRBJ2-7|-|-
TGTGCCAGCAACCCGGCCGCTTCCTACGAGCAGTACTTC
CASNPAASYEQYF
>TRBV6-5|TRBJ2-3|few|TRBD1
TGTGCCAGCAGTTACCAGGGGGCAGATACGCAGTATTTT
CASSYQGADTQYF
>TRBV7-6|TRBJ1-5|-|TRBD1
TGTGCCAGCAGCTCCGAGGACAGGGGGCGCGGTCAGCCCCAGCATTTT
CASSSEDRGRGQPQHF
>TRBV21-1|TRBJ2-7|-|-
TGTGCCAGCACCGAAAGAAGGACAGGGGGGCCCTACGAGCAGTACTTC
CASTERRTGGPYEQYF
>TRBV20-1|TRBJ1-2|-|-
TGCAGTGCCCCGCCCGGCTACACCTTC
CSAPPGYTF
>TRBV28|TRBJ1-4|-|-
TGTGCCAGCAGTTTATCCGACAGCGAGGGTGAAAAACTGTTTTTT
CASSLSDSEGEKLFF
>TRBV7-6|TRBJ2-3|-|TRBD2
TGTGCCAGCAGCTCCCGGACTAGCGGGGGGCCCACTATTAGCACAGATACGCAGTATTTT
CASSSRTSGGPTISTDTQYF
>TRBV30|TRBJ1-1|-|-
TGTGCCAGCCACGGACGGGAGTACACTGAAGCTTTCTTT
CASHGREYTEAFF